The sequence of this T cell receptor beta chain was determined in a study of cytomegalovirus exposure and HLA in healthy donors. Whole-study findings and limits: As was reported, the classifier diagnosed cytomegalovirus status with high specificity and sensitivity. Further analysis was carried out later, and it showed several of the most significant clusters appearing linked to common viral pathogens. Analyses of presence/absence relied on an assumption of roughly uniform sequencing depth across donors.

All donors participated as healthy donors of bone marrow. As regards this clone: No antigen is known for it.

60 Vbeta and 13 Jbeta primers were used in PCR. The data were produced by immunoSEQ multiplex PCR, yet TCRdb's version contains in-frame clones alone and is incomplete. The data show 90,000 to 130,000 clones, more than 60% seen once. V trimming: 0 bases; J trimming: 2 bases; junction bases outside the gene matches: 6. The CDR3 spans 16 residues. The germline gives CDR1 WSHSY, CDR2 SAAADI. Sequencing was done on a sample of PBMCs. This sequence joins TRBV10-2 and TRBJ2-7; 8 bases agree with TRBD1. The clonotype comes from a man aged 25 to 40 in good health and CMV-seropositive. CDR3 sequence reads: CASSESMTGDAYEQYF. CDR3 nucleotide sequence: TGCGCCAGCAGTGAGTCGATGACAGGGGATGCCTACGAGCAGTACTTC.